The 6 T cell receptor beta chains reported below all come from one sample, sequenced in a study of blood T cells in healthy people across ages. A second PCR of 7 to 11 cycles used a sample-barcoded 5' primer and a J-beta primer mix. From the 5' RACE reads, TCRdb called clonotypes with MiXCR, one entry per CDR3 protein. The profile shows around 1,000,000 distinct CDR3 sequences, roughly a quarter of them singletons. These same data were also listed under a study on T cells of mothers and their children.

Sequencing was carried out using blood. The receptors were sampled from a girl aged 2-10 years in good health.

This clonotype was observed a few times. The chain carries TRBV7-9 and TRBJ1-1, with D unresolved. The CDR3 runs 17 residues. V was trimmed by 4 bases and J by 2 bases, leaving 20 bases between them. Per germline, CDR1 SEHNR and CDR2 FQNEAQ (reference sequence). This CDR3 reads CASSSTGLGWRNTEAFF. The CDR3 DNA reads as TGTGCCAGCAGCTCGACGGGCCTCGGATGGAGAAACACTGAAGCTTTCTTT.

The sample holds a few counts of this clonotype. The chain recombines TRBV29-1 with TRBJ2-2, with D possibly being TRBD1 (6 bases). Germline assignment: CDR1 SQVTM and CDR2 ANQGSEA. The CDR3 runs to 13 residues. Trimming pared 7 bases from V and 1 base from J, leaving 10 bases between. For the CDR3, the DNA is TGCAGCGCCACAGGGTGGAACACCGGGGAGCTGTTTTTT. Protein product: CSATGWNTGELFF.

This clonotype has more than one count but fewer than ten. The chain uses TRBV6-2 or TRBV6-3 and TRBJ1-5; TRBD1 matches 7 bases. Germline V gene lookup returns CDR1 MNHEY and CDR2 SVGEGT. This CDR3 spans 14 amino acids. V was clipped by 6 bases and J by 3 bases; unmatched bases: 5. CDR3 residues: CASSQDRDNQPQHF. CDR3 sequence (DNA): TGTGCCAGCAGCCAAGACAGGGACAATCAGCCCCAGCATTTT.

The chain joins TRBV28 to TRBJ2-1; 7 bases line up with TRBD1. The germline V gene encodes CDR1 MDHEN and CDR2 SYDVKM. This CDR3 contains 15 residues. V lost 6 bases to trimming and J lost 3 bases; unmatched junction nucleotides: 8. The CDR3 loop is CASSLRGNSYNEQFF. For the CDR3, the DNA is TGTGCCAGCAGCCTCAGGGGGAATAGCTACAATGAGCAGTTCTTC.

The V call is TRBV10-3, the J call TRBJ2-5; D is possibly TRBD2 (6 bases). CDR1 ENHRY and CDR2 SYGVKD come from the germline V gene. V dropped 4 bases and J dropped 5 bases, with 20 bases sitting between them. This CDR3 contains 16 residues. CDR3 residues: CAISAGSGREEETQYF. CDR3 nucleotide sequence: TGTGCCATCAGTGCGGGGTCCGGGAGAGAGGAGGAGACCCAGTACTTC.

The CDR3 loop is CSVVETPAKNIQYF. Here the CDR3 DNA reads TGCAGCGTTGTTGAGACCCCAGCCAAAAACATTCAGTACTTC. This chain links TRBV29-1 with TRBJ2-4; D ambiguous. CDR3 length: 14 amino acids. V was cut by 4 bases and J by 0 bases, with 10 bases left in between. CDR1 and CDR2 (germline): SQVTM, ANQGSEA.